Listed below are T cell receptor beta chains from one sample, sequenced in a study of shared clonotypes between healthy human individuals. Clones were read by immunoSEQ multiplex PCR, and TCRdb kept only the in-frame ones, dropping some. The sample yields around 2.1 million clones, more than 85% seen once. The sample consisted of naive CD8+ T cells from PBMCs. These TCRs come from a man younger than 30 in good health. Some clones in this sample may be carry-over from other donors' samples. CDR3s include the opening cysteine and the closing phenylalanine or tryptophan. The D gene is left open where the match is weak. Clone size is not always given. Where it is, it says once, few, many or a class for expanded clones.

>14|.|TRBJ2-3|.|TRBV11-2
TGTGCCAGCAGCTTGACGGGGGGCACAGATACGCAGTATTTT
CASSLTGGTDTQYF
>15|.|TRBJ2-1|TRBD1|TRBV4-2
TGTGCCAGCAGCCAATTGGGACAGGGACCTAATGAGCAGTTCTTC
CASSQLGQGPNEQFF
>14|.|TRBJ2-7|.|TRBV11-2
TGTGCCAGCAGCTTAGAGGCAGCCACCTACGAGCAGTACTTC
CASSLEAATYEQYF
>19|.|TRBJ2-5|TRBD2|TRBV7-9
TGTGCCAGCAGCTTATACGGGGGGACTAGCGGGAGAGCCCAAGAGACCCAGTACTTC
CASSLYGGTSGRAQETQYF
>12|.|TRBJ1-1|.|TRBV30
TGTGCCCCCGGGAGGATGAACACTGAAGCTTTCTTT
CAPGRMNTEAFF
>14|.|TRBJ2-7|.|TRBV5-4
TGTGCCAGCAGCCTTTTTGGGGGTCATCACGAGCAGTACTTC
CASSLFGGHHEQYF
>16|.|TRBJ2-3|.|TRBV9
TGTGCCAGCAGCGCCTGGCGAGCGGCACTCACAGATACGCAGTATTTT
CASSAWRAALTDTQYF
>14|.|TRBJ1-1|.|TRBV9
TGTGCCAGCAGCGTAGAAGGGATTGGCACTGAAGCTTTCTTT
CASSVEGIGTEAFF
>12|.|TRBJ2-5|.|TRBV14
TGTGCCAGCAGCCAAGATCGGACTGCCCAGTACTTC
CASSQDRTAQYF
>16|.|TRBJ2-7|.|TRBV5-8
TGTGCCAGCAGCCGGTCAGGGCGGGGATTCCCTTACGAGCAGTACTTC
CASSRSGRGFPYEQYF
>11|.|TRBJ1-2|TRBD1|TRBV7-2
TGTGCCAGCAGCTTCAGGGGGGTAATCACCTTC
CASSFRGVITF
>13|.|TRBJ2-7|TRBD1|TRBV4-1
TGCGCCAGCAGCTACAGGGGGTCCTACGAGCAGTACTTC
CASSYRGSYEQYF
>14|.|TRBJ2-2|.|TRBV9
TGTGCCAGCAGCGTAGCTCGGAACACCGGGGAGCTGTTTTTT
CASSVARNTGELFF
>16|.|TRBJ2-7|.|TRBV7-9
TGTGCCAGCAGCCAACTGGGGGGTCGTCTTACCTACGAGCAGTACTTC
CASSQLGGRLTYEQYF
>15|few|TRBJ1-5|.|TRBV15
TGTGCCACCAGCAGTAACAGGAATAGCAATCAGCCCCAGCATTTT
CATSSNRNSNQPQHF
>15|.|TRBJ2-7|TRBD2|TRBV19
TGTGCCAGTAGTTCCCAGCGGGAGCGCACCTACGAGCAGTACTTC
CASSSQRERTYEQYF
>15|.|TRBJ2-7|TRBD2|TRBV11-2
TGTGCCAGCAGCTTACTTAGCGGGAGAATCCACGAGCAGTACTTC
CASSLLSGRIHEQYF
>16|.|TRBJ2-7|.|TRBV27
TGTGCCAGCACCCCCGGGGCGGGTGAAACCTCCTACGAGCAGTACTTC
CASTPGAGETSYEQYF
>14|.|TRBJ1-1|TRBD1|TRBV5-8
TGTGCCAGCAGCTTGAGACAGGGGGACACTGAAGCTTTCTTT
CASSLRQGDTEAFF
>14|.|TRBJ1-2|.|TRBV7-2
TGTGCCAGCAGCGGGACCGGGACGGTTTATGGCTACACCTTC
CASSGTGTVYGYTF
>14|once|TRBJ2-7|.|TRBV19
TGTGCCAGTAGTTTTGTTCTGGGGGCCTACGAGCAGTACTTC
CASSFVLGAYEQYF
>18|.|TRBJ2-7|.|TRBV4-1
TGCGCCAGCAGCCAAGATTCTCCCCGGCTAGCGATTGGGTACGAGCAGTACTTC
CASSQDSPRLAIGYEQYF
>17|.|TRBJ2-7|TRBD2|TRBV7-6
TGTGCCAGCAGCCCGGTCCCGGGACTAGCGGGAGTTTACGAGCAGTACTTC
CASSPVPGLAGVYEQYF
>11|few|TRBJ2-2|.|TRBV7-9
TGTGCCAGCAGTTCCCCCGGGGAGCTGTTTTTT
CASSSPGELFF
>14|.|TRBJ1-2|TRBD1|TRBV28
TGTGCCAGCAGGGAACGACAGGGCGGCTATGGCTACACCTTC
CASRERQGGYGYTF
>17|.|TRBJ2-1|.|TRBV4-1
TGCGCCAGCAGCTTAACCGGAGCCTTCCCGAGATACAATGAGCAGTTCTTC
CASSLTGAFPRYNEQFF
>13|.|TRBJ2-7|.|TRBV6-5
TGTGCCAGCGCTAGGCTACCAAAGGACGAGCAGTACTTC
CASARLPKDEQYF
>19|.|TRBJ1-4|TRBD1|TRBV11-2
TGTGCCAGCAGCTTAGATCTTCAGGGGGTTCTTCTCCCAAAGGTCAAACTGTTTTTT
CASSLDLQGVLLPKVKLFF
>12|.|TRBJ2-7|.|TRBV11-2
TGTGCCAGCAGATTGGGGGGCCACGAGCAGTACTTC
CASRLGGHEQYF
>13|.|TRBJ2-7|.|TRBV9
TGTGCCAGCAGCCCGAGAGGTTCCTACGAGCAGTACTTC
CASSPRGSYEQYF
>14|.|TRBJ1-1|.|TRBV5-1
TGCGCCAGCAGCCCCTTCACCACGAACACTGAAGCTTTCTTT
CASSPFTTNTEAFF